This T cell receptor (beta chain) was recovered during a study of blood T cells in healthy people across ages. Findings and caveats of the study: Long-lived and aged donors differed, with more naive CD4+ cells and higher diversity in the long-lived.

As to this clonotype: Its target is not known.

A sample-barcoded 5' primer and a J-beta primer mix were used in a second PCR of roughly 6 to 12 cycles. TCRdb called the 5' RACE reads again in MiXCR, with one record for every CDR3 protein. This sample carries about 1.6 million distinct CDR3 sequences, around 36% of them seen once, and the ten largest clones take about 11%. The junction had 7 bases not matched to a gene; V was cut back by 0 bases and J by 4 bases. The CDR3 extends over 15 amino acids. Germline V gene data show CDR1 as SQVTM and CDR2 as ANQGSEA. The TCR sequence derives from a woman aged 30 to 39 in good health. The chain combines TRBV29-1 with TRBJ2-3; 7 nucleotides align to TRBD2. Material for sequencing was blood. In DNA, the CDR3 is TGCAGCGTTGAAGATCTCGAGGGGAGGGCAGATACGCAGTATTTT. This translates into CSVEDLEGRADTQYF.